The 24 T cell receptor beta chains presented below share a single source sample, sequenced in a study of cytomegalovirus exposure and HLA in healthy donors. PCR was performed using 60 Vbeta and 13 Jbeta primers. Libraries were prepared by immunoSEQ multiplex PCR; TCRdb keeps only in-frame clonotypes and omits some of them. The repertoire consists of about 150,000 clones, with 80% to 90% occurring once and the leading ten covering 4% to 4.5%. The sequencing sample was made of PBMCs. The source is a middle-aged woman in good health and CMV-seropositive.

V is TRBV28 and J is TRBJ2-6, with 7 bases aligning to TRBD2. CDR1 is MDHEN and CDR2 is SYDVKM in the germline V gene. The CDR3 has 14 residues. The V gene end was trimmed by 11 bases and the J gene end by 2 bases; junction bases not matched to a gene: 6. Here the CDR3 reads CAVIAGAGANVLTF. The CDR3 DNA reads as TGTGCCGTCATCGCGGGAGCTGGGGCCAACGTCCTGACTTTC.

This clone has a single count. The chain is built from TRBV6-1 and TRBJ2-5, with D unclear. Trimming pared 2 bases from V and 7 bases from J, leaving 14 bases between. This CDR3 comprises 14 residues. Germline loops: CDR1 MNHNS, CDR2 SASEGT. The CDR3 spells CASSEPSPHSTQYF. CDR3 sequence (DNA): TGTGCCAGCAGTGAACCTAGTCCGCACTCGACCCAGTACTTC.

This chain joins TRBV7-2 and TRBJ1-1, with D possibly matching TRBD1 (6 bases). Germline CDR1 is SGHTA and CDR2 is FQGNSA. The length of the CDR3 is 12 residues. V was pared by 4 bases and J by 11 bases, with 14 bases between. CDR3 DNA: TGTGCCAGCAGCTCCCTTGGACAGAAGGCTTTCTTT. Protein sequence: CASSSLGQKAFF.

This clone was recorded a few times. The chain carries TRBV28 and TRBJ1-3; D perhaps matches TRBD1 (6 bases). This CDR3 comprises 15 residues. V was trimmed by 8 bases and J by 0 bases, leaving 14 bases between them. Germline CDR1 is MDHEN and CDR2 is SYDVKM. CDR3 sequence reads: CASAWTAYSGNTIYF. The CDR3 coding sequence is TGTGCCAGCGCTTGGACAGCTTACTCTGGAAACACCATATATTTT.

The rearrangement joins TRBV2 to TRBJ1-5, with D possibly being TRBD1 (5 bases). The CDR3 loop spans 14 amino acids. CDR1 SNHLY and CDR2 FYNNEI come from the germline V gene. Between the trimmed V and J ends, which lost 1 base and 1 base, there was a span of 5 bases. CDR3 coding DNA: TGTGCCAGCAGTGAAGGGGGCAGCAATCAGCCCCAGCATTTT. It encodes CASSEGGSNQPQHF.

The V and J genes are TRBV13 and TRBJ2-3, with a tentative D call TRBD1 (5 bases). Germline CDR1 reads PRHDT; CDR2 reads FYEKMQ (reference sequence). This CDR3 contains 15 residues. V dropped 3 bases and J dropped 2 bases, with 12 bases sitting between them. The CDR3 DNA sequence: TGTGCCAGCAGCTTCGGCGCAGGGAACACAGATACGCAGTATTTT. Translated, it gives CASSFGAGNTDTQYF. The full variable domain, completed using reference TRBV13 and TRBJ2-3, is AAGVIQSPRHLIKEKRETATLKCYPIPRHDTVYWYQQGPGQDPQFLISFYEKMQSDKGSIPDRFSAQQFSDYHSELNMSSLELGDSALYFCASSFGAGNTDTQYFGPGTRLTVL.

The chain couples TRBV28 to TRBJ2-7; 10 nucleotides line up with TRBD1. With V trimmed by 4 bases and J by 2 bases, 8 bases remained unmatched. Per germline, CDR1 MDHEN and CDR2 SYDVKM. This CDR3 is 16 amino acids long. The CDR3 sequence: CASSSSGQGHPYEQYF. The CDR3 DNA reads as TGTGCCAGCAGTTCCTCGGGACAGGGGCACCCCTACGAGCAGTACTTC.

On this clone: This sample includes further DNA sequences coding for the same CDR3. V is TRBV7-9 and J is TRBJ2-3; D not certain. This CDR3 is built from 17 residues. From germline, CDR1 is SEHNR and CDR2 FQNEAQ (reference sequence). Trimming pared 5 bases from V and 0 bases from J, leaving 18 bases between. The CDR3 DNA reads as TGTGCCAGCAGCGACCTCAGAGACACAACTAGCACAGATACGCAGTATTTT. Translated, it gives CASSDLRDTTSTDTQYF.

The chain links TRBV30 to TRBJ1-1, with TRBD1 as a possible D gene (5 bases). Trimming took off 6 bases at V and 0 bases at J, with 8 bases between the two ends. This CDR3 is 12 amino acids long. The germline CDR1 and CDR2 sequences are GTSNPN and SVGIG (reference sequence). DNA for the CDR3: TGTGCCTGCGGCAGGGTGAACACTGAAGCTTTCTTT. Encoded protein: CACGRVNTEAFF.

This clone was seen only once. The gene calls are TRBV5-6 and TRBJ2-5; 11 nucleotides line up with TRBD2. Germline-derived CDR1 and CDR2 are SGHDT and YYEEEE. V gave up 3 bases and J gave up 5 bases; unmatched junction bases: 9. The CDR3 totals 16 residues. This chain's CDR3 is CASSYLAGGLGETQYF. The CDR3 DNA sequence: TGTGCCAGCAGCTACCTAGCGGGGGGCCTCGGGGAGACCCAGTACTTC.

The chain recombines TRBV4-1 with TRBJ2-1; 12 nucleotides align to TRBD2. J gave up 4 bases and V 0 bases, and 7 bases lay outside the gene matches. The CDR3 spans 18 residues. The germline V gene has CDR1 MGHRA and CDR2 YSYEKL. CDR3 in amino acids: CASSQELAGGPYYNEQFF. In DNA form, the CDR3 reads TGCGCCAGCAGCCAAGAACTAGCGGGAGGACCCTATTACAATGAGCAGTTCTTC.

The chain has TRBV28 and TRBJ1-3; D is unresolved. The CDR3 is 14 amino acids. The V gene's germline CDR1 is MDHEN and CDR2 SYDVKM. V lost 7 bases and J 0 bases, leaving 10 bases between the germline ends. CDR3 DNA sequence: TGTGCCAGCAAAGCACCGAACTCTGGAAACACCATATATTTT. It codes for CASKAPNSGNTIYF.

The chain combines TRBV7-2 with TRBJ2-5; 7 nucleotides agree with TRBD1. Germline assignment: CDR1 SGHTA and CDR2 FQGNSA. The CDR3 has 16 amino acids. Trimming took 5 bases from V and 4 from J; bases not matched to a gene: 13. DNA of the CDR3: TGTGCCAGCAGCCCGAGGCGTGCAGGGGGAAGAGAGACCCAGTACTTC. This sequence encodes CASSPRRAGGRETQYF.

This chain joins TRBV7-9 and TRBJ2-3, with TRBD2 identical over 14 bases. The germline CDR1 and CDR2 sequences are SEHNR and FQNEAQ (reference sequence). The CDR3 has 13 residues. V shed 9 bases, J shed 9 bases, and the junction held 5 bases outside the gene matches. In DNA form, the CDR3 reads TGTGCCAGTAGGGGACTAGCGGGGGAAACGCAGTATTTT. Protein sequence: CASRGLAGETQYF.

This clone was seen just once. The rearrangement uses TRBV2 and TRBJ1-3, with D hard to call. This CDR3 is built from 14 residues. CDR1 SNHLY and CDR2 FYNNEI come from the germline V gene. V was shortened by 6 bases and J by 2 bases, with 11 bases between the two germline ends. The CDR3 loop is CASSLTLTGNTIYF. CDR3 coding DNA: TGTGCCAGCAGCTTAACACTAACTGGAAACACCATATATTTT.

The CDR3 here is CSAVGGETQYF. DNA for the CDR3: TGCAGCGCCGTGGGGGGGGAGACCCAGTACTTC. This chain uses TRBV29-1 with TRBJ2-5; 7 nucleotides align to TRBD2. The ends lost 7 bases at V and 5 bases at J; junction bases unmatched: 4. The CDR3 spans 11 residues. Germline assignment: CDR1 SQVTM and CDR2 ANQGSEA.

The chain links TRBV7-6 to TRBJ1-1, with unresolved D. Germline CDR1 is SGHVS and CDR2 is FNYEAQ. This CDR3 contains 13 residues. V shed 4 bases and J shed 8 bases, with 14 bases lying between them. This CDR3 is CASSSAPMEEAFF. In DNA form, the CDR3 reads TGTGCCAGCAGCTCCGCCCCTATGGAGGAAGCTTTCTTT.

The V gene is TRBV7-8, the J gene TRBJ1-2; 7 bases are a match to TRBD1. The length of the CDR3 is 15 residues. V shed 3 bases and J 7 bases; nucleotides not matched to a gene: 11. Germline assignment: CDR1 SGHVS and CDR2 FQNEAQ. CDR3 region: CASSFRLTGPGGYTF. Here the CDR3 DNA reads TGTGCCAGCAGCTTCCGATTGACAGGGCCAGGTGGCTACACCTTC.

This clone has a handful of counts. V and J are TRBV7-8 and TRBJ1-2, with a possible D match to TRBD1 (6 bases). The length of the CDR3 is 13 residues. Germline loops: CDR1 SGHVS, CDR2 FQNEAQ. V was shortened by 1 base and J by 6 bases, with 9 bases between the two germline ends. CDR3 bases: TGTGCCAGCAGCTTAGACAGGGCGAATGGCTACACCTTC. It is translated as CASSLDRANGYTF.

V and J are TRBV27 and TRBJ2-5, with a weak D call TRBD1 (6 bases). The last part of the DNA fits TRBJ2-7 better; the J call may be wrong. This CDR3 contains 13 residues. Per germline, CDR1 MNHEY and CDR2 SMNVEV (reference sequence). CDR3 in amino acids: CASSFSRGYEQYF. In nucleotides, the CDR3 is TGTGCCAGCAGTTTTTCCAGGGGCTACGAGCAGTACTTC.

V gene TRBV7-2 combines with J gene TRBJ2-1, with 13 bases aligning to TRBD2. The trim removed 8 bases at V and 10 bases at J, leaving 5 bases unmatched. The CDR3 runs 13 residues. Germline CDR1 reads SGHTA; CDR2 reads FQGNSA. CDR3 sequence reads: CASGTSGAREQFF. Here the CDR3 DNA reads TGTGCCAGCGGGACTAGCGGGGCCAGGGAGCAGTTCTTC. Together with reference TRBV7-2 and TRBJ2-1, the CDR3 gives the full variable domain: GAGVSQSPSNKVTEKGKDVELRCDPISGHTALYWYRQSLGQGLEFLIYFQGNSAPDKSGLPSDRFSAERTGGSVSTLTIQRTQQEDSAVYLCASGTSGAREQFFGPGTRLTVL.

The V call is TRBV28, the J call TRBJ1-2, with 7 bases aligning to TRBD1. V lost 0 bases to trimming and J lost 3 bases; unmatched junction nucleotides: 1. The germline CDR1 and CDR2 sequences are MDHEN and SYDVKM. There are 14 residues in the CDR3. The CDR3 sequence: CASSLWGTDYGYTF. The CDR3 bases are TGTGCCAGCAGTTTATGGGGGACAGACTATGGCTACACCTTC.

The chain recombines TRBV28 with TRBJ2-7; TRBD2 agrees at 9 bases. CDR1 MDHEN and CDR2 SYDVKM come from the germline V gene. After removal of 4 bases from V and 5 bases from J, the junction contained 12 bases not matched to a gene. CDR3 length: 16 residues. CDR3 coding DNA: TGTGCCAGCAGTTCGGGACTAGCTCAGAGTCGGGACGAGCAGTACTTC. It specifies CASSSGLAQSRDEQYF.

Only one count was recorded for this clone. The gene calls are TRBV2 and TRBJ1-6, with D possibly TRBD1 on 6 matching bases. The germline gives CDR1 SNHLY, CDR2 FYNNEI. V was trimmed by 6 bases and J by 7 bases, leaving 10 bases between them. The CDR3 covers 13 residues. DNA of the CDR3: TGTGCCAGCAGCCTAAGGGGGAATTCACCCCTCCACTTT. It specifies CASSLRGNSPLHF.